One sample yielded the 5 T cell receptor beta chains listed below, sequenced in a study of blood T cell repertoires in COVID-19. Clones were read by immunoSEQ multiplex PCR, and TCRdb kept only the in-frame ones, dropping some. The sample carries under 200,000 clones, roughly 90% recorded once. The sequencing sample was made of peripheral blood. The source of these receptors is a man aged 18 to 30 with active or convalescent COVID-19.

The CDR3 region is CAWSVRGEQPQHF. CDR3 nucleotide sequence: TGTGCCTGGAGTGTCAGGGGAGAACAGCCCCAGCATTTT. The chain combines TRBV30 with TRBJ1-5; maybe TRBD1 (6 bases). This CDR3 region has 13 residues. Deletions cut 0 bases from V and 7 bases from J, with 10 bases between. Germline CDR1 is GTSNPN and CDR2 is SVGIG (reference sequence). Together with reference TRBV30 and TRBJ1-5, the CDR3 gives the full variable domain: SQTIHQWPATLVQPVGSPLSLECTVEGTSNPNLYWYRQAAGRGLQLLFYSVGIGQISSEVPQNLSASRPQDRQFILSSKKLLLSDSGFYLCAWSVRGEQPQHFGDGTRLSIL.

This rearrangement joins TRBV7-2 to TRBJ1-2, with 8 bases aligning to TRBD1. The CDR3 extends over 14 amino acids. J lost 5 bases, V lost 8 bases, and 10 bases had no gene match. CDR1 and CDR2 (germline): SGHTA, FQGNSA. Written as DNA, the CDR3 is TGTGCCAGCGCAACAGGGGGGCTCGTTTATGGCTACACCTTC. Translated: CASATGGLVYGYTF.

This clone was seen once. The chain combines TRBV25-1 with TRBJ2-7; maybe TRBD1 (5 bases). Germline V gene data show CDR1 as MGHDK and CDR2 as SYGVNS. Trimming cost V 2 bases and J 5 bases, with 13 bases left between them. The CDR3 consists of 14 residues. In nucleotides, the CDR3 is TGTGCCAGCAGTGAAGGGCAGGGTCACAACGAGCAGTACTTC. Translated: CASSEGQGHNEQYF.

The CDR3 nucleotides are TGTGCCAGCAGCCAGGGACAGTGGGGCTACACCTTC. It is translated as CASSQGQWGYTF. The V gene is TRBV4-2, the J gene TRBJ1-2; the match to TRBD1 covers 7 bases. Trimming took 3 bases from V and 8 from J; bases not matched to a gene: 3. Germline V gives CDR1 LGHNA, CDR2 YNFKEQ. CDR3 size: 12 residues.

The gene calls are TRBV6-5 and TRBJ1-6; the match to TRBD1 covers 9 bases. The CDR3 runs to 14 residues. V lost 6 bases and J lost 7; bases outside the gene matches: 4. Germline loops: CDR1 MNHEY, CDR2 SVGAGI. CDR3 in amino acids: CASSPGQGNSPLHF. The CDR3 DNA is TGTGCCAGCAGCCCGGGACAGGGCAATTCACCCCTCCACTTT.